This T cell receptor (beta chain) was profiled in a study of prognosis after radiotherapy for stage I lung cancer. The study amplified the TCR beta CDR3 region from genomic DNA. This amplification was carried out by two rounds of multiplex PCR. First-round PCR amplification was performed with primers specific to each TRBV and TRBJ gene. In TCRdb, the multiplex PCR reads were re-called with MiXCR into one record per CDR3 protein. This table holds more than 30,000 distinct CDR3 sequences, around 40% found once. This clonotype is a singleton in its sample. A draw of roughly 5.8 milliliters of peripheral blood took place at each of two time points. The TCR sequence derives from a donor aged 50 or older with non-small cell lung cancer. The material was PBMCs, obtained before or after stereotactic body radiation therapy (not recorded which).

CDR3 in amino acids: CASGTVTRSYEQYF. CDR3 in DNA: TGCGCCAGCGGAACCGTGACAAGGTCCTACGAGCAGTACTTC. The chain recombines TRBV5-1 with TRBJ2-7; D ambiguous. Trimming left V 7 bases short and J 1 base short, with 15 bases between. There are 14 residues in the CDR3. Looked up from germline, CDR1 is SGHRS and CDR2 is YFSETQ.